This T cell receptor beta chain was profiled in a study of OX40 agonist ivuxolimab in advanced cancers. Study-wide background: Participants averaged approximately 60 years of age (range about 23 to 79) and were about 85% male.

CDR1 MNHEY and CDR2 SMNVEV come from the germline V gene (reference sequence). The CDR3 length is 15 residues. The V gene end was trimmed by 6 bases and the J gene end by 4 bases; junction bases not matched to a gene: 8. The data were produced by immunoSEQ multiplex PCR, yet TCRdb's version contains in-frame clones alone and is incomplete. The sample lists around 95,000 clones, 90% occurring once. This clone was picked up one time. The chain joins TRBV27 to TRBJ2-5; 10 bases map to TRBD2. This clonotype was obtained from an adult with an advanced solid tumor such as melanoma, head and neck, liver or kidney cancer. Sequenced material: CD4+ or CD8+ T cells sorted from blood, taken in a trial of the OX40 agonist ivuxolimab. The CDR3 is CASRMSGGAGETQYF. For the CDR3, the DNA is TGTGCCAGCAGGATGAGCGGGGGGGCCGGAGAGACCCAGTACTTC.